Sequencing of this TCR beta chain was carried out in a study of T cells in Graves' hyperthyroidism and ophthalmopathy. Researchers took RNA transcripts and amplified the TCR beta CDR3 regions from them. TCR CDR3 regions were first amplified by RT-PCR with HTBI primers. Via MiXCR, TCRdb re-called the multiplex PCR reads, giving one row per CDR3 protein. The data hold some 360,000 distinct CDR3 sequences, with about a sixth observed a single time. This CDR3 region has 15 residues. The junction had 8 bases not matched to a gene; V was cut back by 4 bases and J by 5 bases. CDR1 MNHNS and CDR2 SASEGT come from the germline V gene.

This TCR was sampled from a woman between 35 and 50 years old with Graves' ophthalmopathy. What was sequenced was blood. This rearrangement joins TRBV6-1 to TRBJ2-5; TRBD1 matches at 9 bases. The CDR3 loop reads CASSGDRVTQETQYF. For the CDR3, the DNA is TGTGCCAGCAGTGGGGACAGGGTGACGCAGGAGACCCAGTACTTC.